Sequencing of this TCR beta chain was carried out in a study of blood T cell repertoires in COVID-19. Study at large: Researchers got acute and convalescent COVID-19 samples from the United States, Italy and Spain. From T cells, B-cell-depleted T cells, or PBMCs came the material, which was cDNA or gDNA.

CDR1 and CDR2 from the germline V gene are SGHAT and FQNNGV. The CDR3 is 14 amino acids. The germline V and J ends were trimmed by 7 bases and 0 bases, with 12 bases remaining between them. Original data processing: Reference gene primer amplification in the assay estimated nucleated cell counts. Clones were sequenced by immunoSEQ multiplex PCR, and TCRdb holds only the in-frame ones, with some missing. V, J and clone size are those of that table, while D and trimming were read from the DNA. The repertoire holds 55,000 to 65,000 clones, with more than 75% as singletons. The receptor comes from a man between 60 and 75 years old with active or convalescent COVID-19. The V call is TRBV11-2, the J call TRBJ1-2; no clear D gene. The sequenced material came from peripheral blood. In DNA form, the CDR3 reads TGTGCCAGCACTAAGAAGGGAGCTAACTATGGCTACACCTTC. As protein: CASTKKGANYGYTF.